Listed here are 30 T cell receptor beta chains from one sample, sequenced in a study of cytomegalovirus exposure and HLA in healthy donors. A multiplex PCR was run with 60 Vbeta primers and 13 Jbeta primers. Produced via immunoSEQ multiplex PCR; TCRdb's table is partial and in-frame only. This sample contains approximately 150,000 clones. The sample taken for sequencing was PBMCs. The receptors were sampled from a woman in her 50s in good health and CMV-seronegative.

The chain links TRBV30 to TRBJ1-3, with a possible D match to TRBD1 (6 bases). This CDR3 has 16 residues. V gave up 5 bases and J gave up 1 base, with 18 bases separating them. Germline assignment: CDR1 GTSNPN and CDR2 SVGIG (reference sequence). The CDR3 DNA is TGTGCCTGGGCTGTATACAGGGTAGTATCTGGAAACACCATATATTTT. Protein: CAWAVYRVVSGNTIYF.

The CDR3 here is CASSLTSLNEQFF. In nucleotides, the CDR3 is TGCGCCAGCAGCCTGACTAGCCTAAATGAGCAGTTCTTC. The chain carries TRBV4-3 and TRBJ2-1; 7 bases agree with TRBD2. Germline CDR1 reads LGHNA; CDR2 reads YSLEER. The CDR3 is 13 residues long. The V gene end was trimmed by 4 bases and the J gene end by 7 bases; junction bases not matched to a gene: 4.

V is TRBV18 and J is TRBJ1-3; D is uncertain. The CDR3 totals 15 residues. V was cut by 2 bases and J by 5 bases, with 13 bases left in between. The germline V gene has CDR1 KGHSH and CDR2 LQKENI. In DNA, the CDR3 is TGTGCCAGCTCACCAATGGGAGATATTCGAAACACCATATATTTT. Amino acid sequence: CASSPMGDIRNTIYF. The whole variable domain, remainder taken from reference TRBV18 and TRBJ1-3, is NAGVMQNPRHLVRRRGQEARLRCSPMKGHSHVYWYRQLPEEGLKFMVYLQKENIIDESGMPKERFSAEFPKEGPSILRIQQVVRGDSAAYFCASSPMGDIRNTIYFGEGSWLTVV.

The chain links TRBV4-3 to TRBJ2-7; D is unresolved. The length of the CDR3 is 15 residues. Looked up from germline, CDR1 is LGHNA and CDR2 is YSLEER. Trimming took off 1 base at V and 2 bases at J, with 12 bases between the two ends. The CDR3 spells CASSQGIASAYEQYF. The CDR3 DNA reads TGCGCCAGCAGCCAAGGGATTGCCAGCGCCTACGAGCAGTACTTC.

The chain couples TRBV28 to TRBJ2-7; 7 bases map to TRBD1. CDR1 is MDHEN, CDR2 SYDVKM, per germline. The CDR3 contains 15 residues. V was clipped by 4 bases and J by 0 bases; unmatched bases: 6. CDR3 amino acids: CASSWAGGISYEQYF. The CDR3 region has the DNA TGTGCCAGCAGTTGGGCAGGGGGAATCTCCTACGAGCAGTACTTC.

This chain connects TRBV19 to TRBJ1-2; a possible D gene is TRBD1 (6 bases). In germline, CDR1 is LNHDA, CDR2 SQIVND (reference sequence). Trimming took 6 bases from V and 1 from J, leaving 9 bases between them. The length of the CDR3 is 13 residues. The CDR3 nucleotides read TGTGCCAGTAGAACAGGGAGTAACTATGGCTACACCTTC. It yields the protein CASRTGSNYGYTF.

This chain joins TRBV6-5 and TRBJ2-2; 10 bases are shared with TRBD1. The CDR3 consists of 15 residues. Germline V lookup: CDR1 MNHEY, CDR2 SVGAGI. Germline trimming cut 7 bases from V and 3 bases from J; bases unmatched to any gene: 5. The chain's CDR3 is CASKPGQGYTGELFF. As DNA, the CDR3 is TGTGCCAGCAAACCGGGACAGGGGTACACCGGGGAGCTGTTTTTT.

The rearrangement joins TRBV28 to TRBJ2-1; 11 positions agree with TRBD1. The CDR3 sequence is 15 residues long. V shed 5 bases and J 2 bases; nucleotides not matched to a gene: 2. Germline V gives CDR1 MDHEN, CDR2 SYDVKM. This CDR3 is CASSPGQGAYNEQFF. The CDR3 DNA follows: TGTGCCAGCAGTCCGGGACAGGGGGCCTACAATGAGCAGTTCTTC.

The chain links TRBV11-2 to TRBJ2-2; 12 bases are shared with TRBD1. Unmatched junction bases numbered 6, after V lost 4 bases and J lost 6 bases. Germline lookup yields CDR1 SGHAT and CDR2 FQNNGV. The CDR3 consists of 16 residues. The CDR3 DNA follows: TGTGCCAGCAGCTCCGGGGACAGGGGGCGTCCCGGGGAGCTGTTTTTT. Residues: CASSSGDRGRPGELFF.

The chain uses TRBV6-6 and TRBJ2-7, with D possibly matching TRBD2 (7 bases). V dropped 2 bases and J dropped 2 bases, with 16 bases sitting between them. CDR3 length equals 16 residues. CDR1 and CDR2 (germline): MNHNY, SVGAGI (reference sequence). DNA for the CDR3: TGTGCCAGCAGTTACGGGGGGGGACAAGAACCCTACGAGCAGTACTTC. It yields the protein CASSYGGGQEPYEQYF.

The chain links TRBV30 to TRBJ2-3; the match to TRBD2 covers 7 bases. V trimming: 2 bases; J trimming: 0 bases; junction bases outside the gene matches: 2. The CDR3 runs 14 residues. CDR1 and CDR2 (germline): GTSNPN, SVGIG (reference sequence). The CDR3 spells CAWSKRGSTDTQYF. CDR3 sequence (DNA): TGTGCCTGGAGTAAGCGGGGTAGCACAGATACGCAGTATTTT.

V is TRBV25-1 and J is TRBJ1-4; 7 nucleotides match TRBD1. The CDR3 sequence is 12 residues long. CDR1 is MGHDK, CDR2 SYGVNS, per germline. V gave up 5 bases and J gave up 11 bases; unmatched junction bases: 5. CDR3 region: CASSPQGVKLFF. CDR3 nucleotide sequence: TGTGCCAGCAGTCCCCAGGGGGTGAAACTGTTTTTT.

CDR3 DNA: TGCGCCAGCGCAAAAGGGGAAGTACTAGCCGGGGGGCAGTTCTTC. Its protein is CASAKGEVLAGGQFF. The chain joins TRBV10-2 to TRBJ2-1, with D possibly matching TRBD2 (6 bases). This CDR3 has 15 amino acids. From germline, CDR1 is WSHSY and CDR2 SAAADI. V dropped 8 bases and J dropped 12 bases, with 26 bases sitting between them.

J is TRBJ1-5 and V is TRBV10-1, with D possibly being TRBD1 (5 bases). Deletions cut 6 bases from V and 0 bases from J, with 18 bases between. CDR3 size: 17 residues. Germline V gene lookup returns CDR1 WNHNN and CDR2 SYGVQD (reference sequence). CDR3 in amino acids: CASRDNQGNYSNQPQHF. The DNA for the CDR3 is TGCGCCAGCAGAGACAACCAGGGAAACTATAGCAATCAGCCCCAGCATTTT.

V is TRBV28 and J is TRBJ2-1; TRBD2 matches 13 bases. The V and J ends lost 4 bases and 0 bases, in that order; junction bases with no gene match: 9. This CDR3 has 19 amino acids. Per germline, CDR1 MDHEN and CDR2 SYDVKM. In DNA, the CDR3 is TGTGCCAGCAGTTCTCGGACTAGCGGGAGAGGGGGCTCCTACAATGAGCAGTTCTTC. Residues: CASSSRTSGRGGSYNEQFF.

The J gene is TRBJ2-1, the V gene TRBV18, with D possibly TRBD2 on 5 matching bases. The germline gives CDR1 KGHSH, CDR2 LQKENI. The CDR3 runs to 14 residues. V lost 6 bases and J 5 bases, leaving 14 bases between the germline ends. CDR3 sequence (DNA): TGTGCCAGCTCGAGGGAACCGGACGACAATGAGCAGTTCTTC. This sequence encodes CASSREPDDNEQFF.

The chain carries TRBV19 and TRBJ2-2, with no clear D. CDR3 length: 17 residues. V lost 1 base and J 4 bases, leaving 16 bases between the germline ends. Germline V CDR1 and CDR2: LNHDA, SQIVND (reference sequence). CDR3 nucleotides: TGTGCCAGTAGTATAGGTGCGCAAGCGCCGGGCACCGGGGAGCTGTTTTTT. Its translation: CASSIGAQAPGTGELFF.

The chain uses TRBV7-2 and TRBJ1-1; unclear D gene. Germline CDR1 SGHTA, CDR2 FQGNSA. The CDR3 sequence is 11 residues long. V lost 5 bases and J lost 10, with 11 bases in between. The CDR3 region has the DNA TGTGCCAGCAGCGACGGAGGTTCAGCTTTCTTT. It is translated as CASSDGGSAFF.

J is TRBJ2-7 and V is TRBV29-1; maybe TRBD2 (6 bases). The V gene's germline CDR1 is SQVTM and CDR2 ANQGSEA. The ends were cut back, 4 bases at V and 0 bases at J, with 7 bases in the middle. This CDR3 is 12 amino acids long. Written as DNA, the CDR3 is TGCAGCGTTGGCGGGGACTCCTACGAGCAGTACTTC. Encoded protein: CSVGGDSYEQYF.

The gene calls are TRBV19 and TRBJ1-3; 7 nucleotides match TRBD1. The trim removed 2 bases at V and 1 base at J, leaving 5 bases unmatched. The CDR3 totals 16 residues. CDR1 is LNHDA and CDR2 is SQIVND in the germline V gene (reference sequence). CDR3 sequence (DNA): TGTGCCAGTAGTATACCGTCCAGGGGGTCTGGAAACACCATATATTTT. Protein: CASSIPSRGSGNTIYF.

The J gene is TRBJ1-3, the V gene TRBV30; D remains unclear. The germline CDR1 and CDR2 sequences are GTSNPN and SVGIG (reference sequence). Trimming took off 4 bases at V and 4 bases at J, with 14 bases between the two ends. The CDR3 has 14 amino acids. CDR3 sequence (DNA): TGTGCCTGGACGGGTGGCAGAAACGGAAACACCATATATTTT. Translating gives CAWTGGRNGNTIYF.

Here the CDR3 DNA reads TGTGCCTGGAGTACCAGGGCCTACGTGAACACTGAAGCTTTCTTT. This sequence encodes CAWSTRAYVNTEAFF. This chain uses TRBV30 with TRBJ1-1, with a weak D call TRBD1 (5 bases). The CDR3 has 15 residues. Trimming stripped 2 bases from V and 0 bases from J, with 13 bases between. The germline gives CDR1 GTSNPN, CDR2 SVGIG (reference sequence).

The J gene is TRBJ1-1, the V gene TRBV27; TRBD1 aligns across 9 bases. The CDR3 has 15 residues. Losses at the gene ends were 5 bases for V and 4 bases for J; bases not matched to a gene: 8. From germline, CDR1 is MNHEY and CDR2 SMNVEV (reference sequence). The CDR3, as DNA: TGTGCCAGCAGTCCTCGGGACAGGGCCTTCACTGAAGCTTTCTTT. Protein product: CASSPRDRAFTEAFF.

The chain has TRBV2 and TRBJ2-1; TRBD2 aligns across 11 bases. Losses at the gene ends were 7 bases for V and 7 bases for J; bases not matched to a gene: 12. Germline CDR1 reads SNHLY; CDR2 reads FYNNEI. The CDR3 covers 16 residues. The CDR3 region is CASTPRLAGGLNEQFF. The CDR3, as DNA: TGTGCCAGCACCCCTCGTCTAGCGGGGGGTCTAAATGAGCAGTTCTTC.

The genes are TRBV5-1 and TRBJ2-7; D gene uncertain. This CDR3 comprises 13 residues. Trimming removed 4 bases at V and 3 bases at J, with 11 bases between. Per the germline V gene, CDR1 is SGHRS and CDR2 is YFSETQ. The CDR3 is CASSPDIGYEQYF. CDR3 DNA: TGCGCCAGCAGCCCCGACATAGGCTACGAGCAGTACTTC.

CDR3 sequence (DNA): TGTGCCATCACCAAAAACCCGGACACTTACGAGCAGTACTTC. Protein product: CAITKNPDTYEQYF. The V gene is TRBV10-3, the J gene TRBJ2-7, with D perhaps TRBD1 (5 bases). This CDR3 spans 14 amino acids. V was trimmed by 7 bases and J by 4 bases, leaving 17 bases between them. Germline-derived CDR1 and CDR2 are ENHRY and SYGVKD.

V and J are TRBV2 and TRBJ1-5, with D unresolved. CDR3 size: 14 residues. The germline V gene encodes CDR1 SNHLY and CDR2 FYNNEI. Trimming removed 2 bases at V and 4 bases at J, with 9 bases between. The CDR3 reads CASSEQSINQPQHF. As DNA, the CDR3 is TGTGCCAGCAGTGAACAGTCAATAAATCAGCCCCAGCATTTT.

The rearrangement links TRBV9 to TRBJ2-2; 13 positions agree with TRBD2. Germline loops: CDR1 SGDLS, CDR2 YYNGEE. This CDR3 comprises 19 residues. After removal of 4 bases from V and 0 bases from J, the junction contained 9 bases not matched to a gene. The CDR3 DNA sequence: TGTGCCAGCAGCAACCCTCGGACTAGCGGGAGACCGAACACCGGGGAGCTGTTTTTT. Its translation is CASSNPRTSGRPNTGELFF.

The chain is built from TRBV2 and TRBJ2-7; the D gene is possibly TRBD2 (5 bases). The V end was cut by 6 bases, the J end by 0 bases, with 12 bases between. This CDR3 is 14 amino acids long. Germline V gene sequence: CDR1 SNHLY, CDR2 FYNNEI. The CDR3, as DNA: TGTGCCAGCAGCTCCCGGACTGTCTCCTACGAGCAGTACTTC. Its translation is CASSSRTVSYEQYF.

The CDR3 DNA follows: TGTGCCAGCAGTTTAAAGCTTCAGCTAGGGCAGTACTTC. Translating it yields CASSLKLQLGQYF. The chain is built from TRBV28 and TRBJ2-7; no clear D gene. Germline lookup yields CDR1 MDHEN and CDR2 SYDVKM. The CDR3 sequence is 13 residues long. V was clipped by 2 bases and J by 9 bases, with 14 bases between them.